This entry lists 15 T cell receptor beta chains sequenced from one sample in a study of sequential checkpoint blockade in melanoma. As to treatment: randomized to nivolumab then ipilimumab (arm A) or the reverse (arm B). TCRdb's table, derived via immunoSEQ multiplex PCR, lists solely in-frame clones and lacks some. The repertoire holds about 8,000 clones, with less than 65% as singletons. Specimen: CD8+ T cells sorted from blood (inferred from file names), collected from a patient given nivolumab and ipilimumab in sequence. The receptors shown here come from a human donor with melanoma.

The rearrangement uses TRBV5-7 and TRBJ2-7, with 12 nucleotides matching TRBD2. TRBV5-7 is known as an ORF, though its function is uncertain. Trimming at V came to 6 bases and at J to 5 bases, leaving 6 bases not matched to a gene. The length of the CDR3 is 14 residues. The CDR3 bases are TGTGCCAGCACCCTAGCGGGAGGGAGCAACGAGCAGTACTTC. Its translation: CASTLAGGSNEQYF.

The genes are TRBV7-5 and TRBJ2-7; TRBD2, as called in the table, went unchecked against the DNA. TRBV7-5 constitutes a pseudogene. CDR3 length equals 11 residues. The CDR3 spells CARSPGTGEFF. CDR3 nucleotides: TGTGCCAGAAGCCCCGGGACGGGAGAATTCTTC.

This chain joins TRBV4-1 and TRBJ2-7; 9 bases agree with TRBD2. The CDR3 runs to 15 residues. CDR1 MGHRA and CDR2 YSYEKL come from the germline V gene. V was clipped by 1 base and J by 0 bases; unmatched bases: 1. The CDR3 bases are TGCGCCAGCAGCCAAGGACTAGCGGACTCCTACGAGCAGTACTTC. The encoded protein is CASSQGLADSYEQYF.

The chain links TRBV4-3 to TRBJ1-1, with 12 positions matching TRBD1. CDR1 and CDR2 (germline): LGHNA, YSLEER. The CDR3 extends over 16 amino acids. V was pared by 5 bases and J by 4 bases, with 8 bases of the junction left unmatched. CDR3 amino acids: CASSFAGTGGGTEAFF. CDR3 in DNA: TGCGCCAGCAGCTTCGCCGGGACAGGGGGCGGCACTGAAGCTTTCTTT.

There are a few counts of this clone. The chain is built from TRBV9 and TRBJ2-7, with 7 bases lining up with TRBD1. Losses at the gene ends were 3 bases for V and 3 bases for J; bases not matched to a gene: 3. CDR1 SGDLS and CDR2 YYNGEE come from the germline V gene. The CDR3 covers 13 residues. CDR3 sequence: CASSAGQHYEQYF. The CDR3 bases are TGTGCCAGCAGCGCGGGACAGCACTACGAGCAGTACTTC.

The CDR3 bases are TGTGCCAGCAGCTTAGTTCCAGGGGGCGATGAGCAGTTCTTC. Its translation is CASSLVPGGDEQFF. The genes are TRBV11-2 and TRBJ2-1, with 8 nucleotides matching TRBD1. The CDR3 is 14 residues long. V lost 1 base, J lost 8 bases, and 4 bases stayed unmatched. Germline V gene lookup returns CDR1 SGHAT and CDR2 FQNNGV.

The chain has TRBV4-1 and TRBJ2-7; D might be TRBD2 (6 bases). Trimming left V 5 bases short and J 3 bases short, with 11 bases between. The CDR3 totals 13 residues. Germline lookup yields CDR1 MGHRA and CDR2 YSYEKL. The CDR3 DNA is TGCGCCAGCAGCAGGGGACTCTACTACGAGCAGTACTTC. Its protein is CASSRGLYYEQYF.

This clone was recorded only once. The chain combines TRBV11-2 with TRBJ2-7; tentative D call: TRBD2 (5 bases). The CDR3 runs 14 residues. Germline V gene sequence: CDR1 SGHAT, CDR2 FQNNGV. V was clipped by 1 base and J by 2 bases, with 9 bases between them. The CDR3 loop reads CASSLVGRAYEQYF. CDR3 coding DNA: TGTGCCAGCAGCTTAGTAGGGAGAGCCTACGAGCAGTACTTC.

V gene TRBV28 combines with J gene TRBJ1-3; D is unclear. CDR1 MDHEN and CDR2 SYDVKM come from the germline V gene. The CDR3 totals 15 residues. Trimming removed 2 bases from V and 2 bases from J, with 10 bases in between. For the CDR3, the DNA is TGTGCCAGCAGTTTAAATGGCATCGCTGGAAACACCATATATTTT. This sequence encodes CASSLNGIAGNTIYF.

This chain joins TRBV15 and TRBJ1-1; D is undetermined. Germline V lookup: CDR1 LNHNV, CDR2 YYDKDF (reference sequence). The CDR3 runs 14 residues. V lost 1 base, J lost 1 base, and 7 bases lay in between. Here the CDR3 reads CATSRVRANTEAFF. The CDR3 region has the DNA TGTGCCACCAGCAGAGTTAGAGCGAACACTGAAGCTTTCTTT. Complete variable domain (other parts from reference TRBV15 and TRBJ1-1): DAMVIQNPRYQVTQFGKPVTLSCSQTLNHNVMYWYQQKSSQAPKLLFHYYDKDFNNEADTPDNFQSRRPNTSFCFLDIRSPGLGDTAMYLCATSRVRANTEAFFGQGTRLTVV.

A few counts support this clone. The CDR3 bases are TGTGCCAGCAGCTTGTCAGGGGCGCCCCACGAGCAGTACTTC. It encodes CASSLSGAPHEQYF. The V gene is TRBV7-2, the J gene TRBJ2-7; maybe TRBD1 (6 bases). The CDR3 extends over 14 amino acids. V gave up 3 bases and J gave up 5 bases, with 14 bases separating them. Germline V gives CDR1 SGHTA, CDR2 FQGNSA.

The gene calls are TRBV27 and TRBJ2-7; tentative D call: TRBD1 (6 bases). Trimming shortened V by 3 bases and J by 2 bases, and 8 bases separated the two germline ends. Germline-derived CDR1 and CDR2 are MNHEY and SMNVEV (reference sequence). The CDR3 is 13 residues long. The CDR3 nucleotides read TGTGCCAGCAGTTTGACAGGCGCCTACGAGCAGTACTTC. It specifies CASSLTGAYEQYF.

This clone was seen just once. The chain joins TRBV6-6 to TRBJ2-7, with a weak D call TRBD2 (7 bases). This CDR3 spans 15 amino acids. Germline V lookup: CDR1 MNHNY, CDR2 SVGAGI (reference sequence). V lost 4 bases to trimming and J lost 4 bases, with 17 bases between them. In DNA form, the CDR3 reads TGTGCCAGCAGTTCTCCAACAGGGAGGGAGTACGAGCAGTACTTC. Translated, it gives CASSSPTGREYEQYF.

This chain's CDR3 is CATLNSGRLEQYF. The CDR3 region has the DNA TGTGCCACCCTGAATAGCGGGAGGCTCGAGCAGTACTTC. J is TRBJ2-7 and V is TRBV10-3, with 10 bases aligning to TRBD2. J was trimmed by 6 bases and V by 10 bases; bases with no gene match: 9. This CDR3 is built from 13 residues. Germline values: CDR1 ENHRY, CDR2 SYGVKD.

The V call is TRBV30, the J call TRBJ2-1; 9 nucleotides match TRBD2. This CDR3 region has 15 residues. CDR1 and CDR2 (germline): GTSNPN, SVGIG (reference sequence). The J segment lost 4 bases and the V segment lost 3 bases, leaving 7 bases of the junction unmatched. CDR3 sequence reads: CAWSDIAGDYNEQFF. CDR3 sequence (DNA): TGTGCCTGGAGCGATATAGCGGGAGATTACAATGAGCAGTTCTTC. Based on the CDR3 plus reference TRBV30 and TRBJ2-1, the full variable domain is SQTIHQWPATLVQPVGSPLSLECTVEGTSNPNLYWYRQAAGRGLQLLFYSVGIGQISSEVPQNLSASRPQDRQFILSSKKLLLSDSGFYLCAWSDIAGDYNEQFFGPGTRLTVL.